This paragraph reports one T cell receptor beta chain. Germline assignment: CDR1 PRHDT and CDR2 FYEKMQ (reference sequence). V shed 4 bases and J 7 bases; nucleotides not matched to a gene: 13. The CDR3 is 17 amino acids. The data originate from a study of blood T cell repertoires in COVID-19. Study context: The United States, Italy and Spain were the sources of the acute and convalescent COVID-19 samples. Sample material is recorded as cDNA or gDNA derived from T cells, B-cell-depleted T cells, or PBMCs.

Original handling: From reference gene primer amplification, estimates of nucleated cell counts were derived. The assay was immunoSEQ multiplex PCR, and TCRdb's table has in-frame clones only and misses some. D and trimming were read from the DNA, whereas the V and J calls and clone size are those reported in that table. This table holds about 150,000 clones, more than 80% found once. The chain recombines TRBV13 with TRBJ2-2; 9 bases fit TRBD1. This TCR was recovered from a human donor with acute or convalescent COVID-19. The donor label of this sample is uncertain. The sample was peripheral blood. The CDR3 region has the DNA TGTGCCAGCAGCTCACGGAAGAGGGACAGGGCAGTCGGGGAGCTGTTTTTT. This sequence encodes CASSSRKRDRAVGELFF.